Below, 24 T cell receptor beta chains from the same sample are listed, as sequenced in a study of T cell responses to AZD1222 COVID-19 vaccine. This table comes from immunoSEQ multiplex PCR, and its TCRdb copy is limited to in-frame clones, with some not included. Of around 100,000 clones in the sample, approximately 87% are singletons; the top ten hold 4% to 4.5%. This sample comprised peripheral blood, obtained on day 0 of MenACWY control vaccination. The receptors were gathered from an adult in good health.

The chain is built from TRBV10-3 and TRBJ1-5, with D hard to call. The CDR3 has 15 residues. Germline CDR1 reads ENHRY; CDR2 reads SYGVKD. V lost 3 bases and J lost 0, with 9 bases in between. CDR3 sequence: CAISDGAYSNQPQHF. The DNA of the CDR3 is TGTGCCATCAGTGACGGTGCGTATAGCAATCAGCCCCAGCATTTT.

The sample holds a few counts of this clone. The chain recombines TRBV7-9 with TRBJ2-3; possibly TRBD1 for D (6 bases). Per the germline V gene, CDR1 is SEHNR and CDR2 is FQNEAQ (reference sequence). This CDR3 is 15 amino acids long. The ends were cut back, 6 bases at V and 3 bases at J, with 16 bases in the middle. In nucleotides, the CDR3 is TGTGCCAGCAGTCCAACAGGGATAGGTACAGATACGCAGTATTTT. Its translation: CASSPTGIGTDTQYF.

The chain couples TRBV7-2 to TRBJ2-2, with D hard to call. V was pared by 3 bases and J by 6 bases, with 8 bases between. Germline V gene sequence: CDR1 SGHTA, CDR2 FQGNSA. The CDR3 sequence is 13 residues long. The CDR3 bases are TGTGCCAGCAGCTTCGGTTCCCCCGGGGAGCTGTTTTTT. This codes for CASSFGSPGELFF. Combining the CDR3 with reference TRBV7-2 and TRBJ2-2 gives the whole variable domain GAGVSQSPSNKVTEKGKDVELRCDPISGHTALYWYRQSLGQGLEFLIYFQGNSAPDKSGLPSDRFSAERTGGSVSTLTIQRTQQEDSAVYLCASSFGSPGELFFGEGSRLTVL.

This chain's CDR3 is CASSLGTGVGRETQYF. The CDR3 region has the DNA TGCGCCAGCAGCTTGGGGACAGGCGTGGGGCGCGAGACCCAGTACTTC. The chain carries TRBV5-1 and TRBJ2-5, with 7 bases that match TRBD1. V lost 0 bases and J lost 5; bases outside the gene matches: 10. The germline CDR1 and CDR2 sequences are SGHRS and YFSETQ. The CDR3 runs 16 residues.

The chain uses TRBV15 and TRBJ1-1; D may be TRBD1 (5 bases). V was trimmed by 0 bases and J by 3 bases, leaving 20 bases between them. Germline lookup yields CDR1 LNHNV and CDR2 YYDKDF (reference sequence). The CDR3 is 18 residues long. In nucleotides, the CDR3 is TGTGCCACCAGCAGAGATCCCCGGGCGGGCAGGGCGGACACTGAAGCTTTCTTT. It is translated as CATSRDPRAGRADTEAFF.

The genes are TRBV28 and TRBJ1-2; D call uncertain. V lost 10 bases and J lost 7, with 13 bases in between. This CDR3 is 11 amino acids long. Germline V gene lookup returns CDR1 MDHEN and CDR2 SYDVKM. CDR3 sequence: CATRNVGGYTF. The CDR3 bases are TGTGCCACACGAAATGTGGGTGGCTACACCTTC.

This clone came up once. This chain joins TRBV19 and TRBJ2-5, with 7 bases lining up with TRBD1. Looked up from germline, CDR1 is LNHDA and CDR2 is SQIVND (reference sequence). The length of the CDR3 is 13 residues. The J segment lost 3 bases and the V segment lost 9 bases, leaving 7 bases of the junction unmatched. This CDR3 is CASARTGEETQYF. The CDR3 DNA reads as TGTGCCAGCGCTCGGACAGGAGAAGAGACCCAGTACTTC.

The chain employs TRBV7-2 and TRBJ1-2; D remains unclear. Germline V gene lookup returns CDR1 SGHTA and CDR2 FQGNSA. V was clipped by 0 bases and J by 3 bases, with 14 bases between them. The CDR3 sequence is 16 residues long. The CDR3 here is CASSLAPAGPYYGYTF. The CDR3, as DNA: TGTGCCAGCAGCTTAGCCCCGGCAGGCCCCTACTATGGCTACACCTTC.

The chain carries TRBV6-5 and TRBJ2-1; perhaps TRBD2 as D (7 bases). The CDR3 covers 16 residues. Germline lookup yields CDR1 MNHEY and CDR2 SVGAGI. V dropped 2 bases and J dropped 6 bases, with 17 bases sitting between them. CDR3 nucleotide sequence: TGTGCCAGCAGTTACGGGGGCGGACTAGAGGGCAATGAGCAGTTCTTC. Translated, it gives CASSYGGGLEGNEQFF.

This rearrangement joins TRBV2 to TRBJ1-3; D is ambiguous. Germline V gene data show CDR1 as SNHLY and CDR2 as FYNNEI. The CDR3 is 13 residues long. The V and J ends lost 6 bases and 0 bases respectively, with 6 bases between them. The CDR3 DNA is TGTGCCAGCAGCGGCACCTCTGGAAACACCATATATTTT. It translates to CASSGTSGNTIYF. Full variable domain (missing parts from reference TRBV2 and TRBJ1-3): EPEVTQTPSHQVTQMGQEVILRCVPISNHLYFYWYRQILGQKVEFLVSFYNNEISEKSEIFDDQFSVERPDGSNFTLKIRSTKLEDSAMYFCASSGTSGNTIYFGEGSWLTVV.

With respect to this clone: Sequence at one end of the junction differs from germline and may be a read error. This chain links TRBV30 with TRBJ1-2, with a possible D match to TRBD1 (6 bases). The germline V gene has CDR1 GTSNPN and CDR2 SVGIG (reference sequence). This CDR3 region has 12 residues. The CDR3 protein is CALTTGYYGYTF. Written as DNA, the CDR3 is TGTGCCTTGACCACAGGGTACTACGGCTACACCTTC.

The rearrangement uses TRBV11-2 and TRBJ1-5, with 8 bases that match TRBD1. The CDR3 sequence is 14 residues long. Unmatched junction bases numbered 2, after V lost 5 bases and J lost 2 bases. Germline-derived CDR1 and CDR2 are SGHAT and FQNNGV. CDR3 sequence reads: CASSPTGGNQPQHF. Written as DNA, the CDR3 is TGTGCCAGCAGCCCGACAGGGGGCAATCAGCCCCAGCATTTT.

V is TRBV7-3 and J is TRBJ2-1; 9 bases are shared with TRBD1. V lost 5 bases and J lost 2; bases outside the gene matches: 7. This CDR3 is built from 16 residues. Germline V gene data show CDR1 as SGHTA and CDR2 as FQGTGA. This chain's CDR3 is CASSPTGGEAYNEQFF. The CDR3 DNA reads TGTGCCAGCAGCCCCACAGGGGGCGAGGCCTACAATGAGCAGTTCTTC.

The chain employs TRBV28 and TRBJ1-1, with D unclear. CDR1 MDHEN and CDR2 SYDVKM come from the germline V gene. The CDR3 length is 13 residues. The V and J ends lost 3 bases and 4 bases respectively, with 9 bases between them. This chain's CDR3 is CASSLGRGTEAFF. CDR3 bases: TGTGCCAGCAGTTTGGGCCGCGGCACTGAAGCTTTCTTT.

The V and J genes are TRBV7-2 and TRBJ2-5; TRBD2 is a possible D gene (6 bases). CDR3 length: 14 residues. CDR1 and CDR2 from the germline V gene are SGHTA and FQGNSA. The germline V and J ends were trimmed by 1 base and 5 bases, with 11 bases remaining between them. CDR3 in amino acids: CASSLDPSVETQYF. The CDR3 nucleotides read TGTGCCAGCAGCTTAGATCCTAGCGTGGAGACCCAGTACTTC. The whole variable domain, filled in from reference TRBV7-2 and TRBJ2-5, reads GAGVSQSPSNKVTEKGKDVELRCDPISGHTALYWYRQSLGQGLEFLIYFQGNSAPDKSGLPSDRFSAERTGGSVSTLTIQRTQQEDSAVYLCASSLDPSVETQYFGPGTRLLVL.

This chain joins TRBV5-1 and TRBJ2-3; D not resolved. The CDR3 is made up of 14 amino acids. The V end was cut by 0 bases, the J end by 6 bases, with 11 bases between. The V gene's germline CDR1 is SGHRS and CDR2 YFSETQ. The CDR3 DNA sequence: TGCGCCAGCAGCTTGGAACAAACCCTTGATACGCAGTATTTT. Residues: CASSLEQTLDTQYF.

This clone was seen a single time. The chain uses TRBV19 and TRBJ1-1; tentative D call: TRBD1 (5 bases). The CDR3 is made up of 14 amino acids. Germline CDR1 reads LNHDA; CDR2 reads SQIVND (reference sequence). Trimming shortened V by 6 bases and J by 4 bases, and 15 bases separated the two germline ends. The CDR3 region has the DNA TGTGCCAGTAGCCCGACCTGGGGCGCCACTGAAGCTTTCTTT. Its translation is CASSPTWGATEAFF.

The chain has TRBV2 and TRBJ1-4; weak D call: TRBD1 (5 bases). Germline CDR1 reads SNHLY; CDR2 reads FYNNEI. The CDR3 totals 17 residues. Trimming stripped 7 bases from V and 0 bases from J, with 18 bases between. This CDR3 is CASNGPGLFATNEKLFF. DNA of the CDR3: TGTGCCAGCAACGGGCCAGGGCTCTTTGCAACTAATGAAAAACTGTTTTTT.

The V call is TRBV15, the J call TRBJ1-4; no firm D call. Trimming removed 0 bases at V and 10 bases at J, with 9 bases between. Germline loops: CDR1 LNHNV, CDR2 YYDKDF (reference sequence). CDR3 length: 13 residues. CDR3 protein: CATSRDRHGKLFF. In DNA, the CDR3 is TGTGCCACCAGCAGAGACCGACACGGAAAACTGTTTTTT.

The chain combines TRBV29-1 with TRBJ1-1, with D possibly being TRBD1 (6 bases). This CDR3 region has 15 residues. The ends were cut back, 7 bases at V and 3 bases at J, with 21 bases in the middle. Germline V gene data show CDR1 as SQVTM and CDR2 as ANQGSEA. The CDR3 nucleotides are TGCAGCGCCCTGGGGGCGTTCGCGACCCACACTGAAGCTTTCTTT. Its protein is CSALGAFATHTEAFF.

This chain links TRBV9 with TRBJ2-5; a weak D match, TRBD1 (6 bases). V lost 3 bases and J 3 bases, leaving 12 bases between the germline ends. Germline V gene data show CDR1 as SGDLS and CDR2 as YYNGEE. CDR3 size: 14 residues. The CDR3 is CASSATGMEETQYF. CDR3 coding DNA: TGTGCCAGCAGCGCGACAGGAATGGAAGAGACCCAGTACTTC.

The V and J genes are TRBV6-6 and TRBJ1-2; TRBD1 might be the D (6 bases). The CDR3 extends over 16 amino acids. Germline values: CDR1 MNHNY, CDR2 SVGAGI (reference sequence). Trimming took 7 bases from V and 6 from J, leaving 24 bases between them. The CDR3 loop is CASKGGNGMVKDGYTF. DNA of the CDR3: TGTGCCAGCAAGGGGGGGAATGGAATGGTTAAGGATGGCTACACCTTC.

CDR3 sequence: CASSFREGTIDEQFF. The CDR3 DNA reads TGCGCCAGCAGCTTTCGGGAGGGCACTATCGATGAGCAGTTCTTC. This rearrangement joins TRBV5-1 to TRBJ2-1; TRBD2 matches 8 bases. CDR3 length equals 15 residues. After removal of 2 bases from V and 8 bases from J, the junction contained 9 bases not matched to a gene. Germline V gene data show CDR1 as SGHRS and CDR2 as YFSETQ. The full variable domain, rest sourced from reference TRBV5-1 and TRBJ2-1, is KAGVTQTPRYLIKTRGQQVTLSCSPISGHRSVSWYQQTPGQGLQFLFEYFSETQRNKGNFPGRFSGRQFSNSRSEMNVSTLELGDSALYLCASSFREGTIDEQFFGPGTRLTVL.

This clone has a handful of counts. The gene calls are TRBV6-4 and TRBJ2-7; TRBD1 aligns across 8 bases. Germline V gene sequence: CDR1 MRHNA, CDR2 SNTAGT. The junction had 15 bases not matched to a gene; V was cut back by 6 bases and J by 2 bases. The CDR3 has 17 amino acids. The CDR3 loop reads CASSEDRGFGSAYEQYF. Written as DNA, the CDR3 is TGTGCCAGCAGCGAAGACAGGGGATTTGGGTCGGCCTACGAGCAGTACTTC.